These 19 T cell receptor beta chains originate from one sample sequenced in a study of T cell responses to AZD1222 COVID-19 vaccine. TCRdb's table, derived via immunoSEQ multiplex PCR, lists solely in-frame clones and lacks some. The table has some 180,000 clones, just under 95% seen once. The sample in question was peripheral blood, obtained 28 days after the second dose of the MenACWY control vaccine. The receptors stem from an adult who received the MenACWY meningococcal vaccine as a control.

Of note for this clone: This same CDR3 is encoded by further DNA sequences in the sample. V and J are TRBV7-2 and TRBJ2-5; no clear D. The CDR3 extends over 14 amino acids. The V gene lost 0 bases and the J gene lost 1 base, with 6 bases spanning the gap. CDR1 is SGHTA, CDR2 FQGNSA, per germline. CDR3 DNA: TGTGCCAGCAGCTTAGCGGGCCGCCAAGAGACCCAGTACTTC. It yields the protein CASSLAGRQETQYF. The full variable domain, completed using reference TRBV7-2 and TRBJ2-5, is GAGVSQSPSNKVTEKGKDVELRCDPISGHTALYWYRQSLGQGLEFLIYFQGNSAPDKSGLPSDRFSAERTGGSVSTLTIQRTQQEDSAVYLCASSLAGRQETQYFGPGTRLLVL.

The genes are TRBV7-9 and TRBJ2-7; 9 bases agree with TRBD1. CDR3 size: 15 residues. Germline V gene data show CDR1 as SEHNR and CDR2 as FQNEAQ (reference sequence). Germline trimming cut 6 bases from V and 4 bases from J; bases unmatched to any gene: 10. CDR3 sequence reads: CASSPSGTGSYEQYF. DNA of the CDR3: TGTGCCAGCAGTCCTTCCGGGACAGGGAGTTACGAGCAGTACTTC.

V and J are TRBV9 and TRBJ2-5; 7 positions agree with TRBD1. Germline trimming cut 0 bases from V and 2 bases from J; bases unmatched to any gene: 7. This CDR3 spans 16 amino acids. Germline assignment: CDR1 SGDLS and CDR2 YYNGEE. The DNA for the CDR3 is TGTGCCAGCAGCGTAGGGACAGGCCGACAGCAAGAGACCCAGTACTTC. Amino acid sequence: CASSVGTGRQQETQYF.

Regarding this clone: This same CDR3 is encoded by further DNA sequences in the sample. The chain links TRBV3-1 (or the pseudogene TRBV3-2) to TRBJ2-7; D gene unclear. Trimming pared 2 bases from V and 3 bases from J, leaving 2 bases between. Per the germline V gene, CDR1 is LGHDT and CDR2 is YNNKEL (reference sequence). This CDR3 region has 11 residues. CDR3 protein: CASSQLYEQYF. As DNA, the CDR3 is TGTGCCAGCAGCCAACTCTACGAGCAGTACTTC.

This clone was found once. The rearrangement links TRBV5-1 to TRBJ2-7; D possibly corresponds to TRBD1 (6 bases). This CDR3 spans 15 amino acids. The V end was cut by 0 bases, the J end by 3 bases, with 13 bases between. Germline CDR1 is SGHRS and CDR2 is YFSETQ. The chain's CDR3 is CASSLGGGTIYEQYF. CDR3 sequence (DNA): TGCGCCAGCAGCTTGGGAGGGGGAACGATCTACGAGCAGTACTTC.

Concerning this clone itself: Other nucleotide sequences from this sample produce the same CDR3. This chain links TRBV11-2 with TRBJ2-6, with D perhaps matching TRBD1 or TRBD2 (5 bases each). The germline CDR1 and CDR2 sequences are SGHAT and FQNNGV. CDR3 length: 16 residues. The V gene lost 3 bases and the J gene lost 0 bases, with 9 bases spanning the gap. The CDR3 spells CASSLGRVSGANVLTF. CDR3 sequence (DNA): TGTGCCAGCAGCTTGGGACGGGTCTCTGGGGCCAACGTCCTGACTTTC.

The V gene is TRBV18, the J gene TRBJ1-6, with D uncertain. Per the germline V gene, CDR1 is KGHSH and CDR2 is LQKENI. The CDR3 spans 14 residues. V was trimmed by 1 base and J by 10 bases, leaving 11 bases between them. CDR3 amino acids: CASSPQGWGSPLHF. The CDR3 coding sequence is TGTGCCAGCTCACCACAGGGCTGGGGATCACCCCTCCACTTT. Full variable domain (remainder filled in from reference TRBV18 and TRBJ1-6): NAGVMQNPRHLVRRRGQEARLRCSPMKGHSHVYWYRQLPEEGLKFMVYLQKENIIDESGMPKERFSAEFPKEGPSILRIQQVVRGDSAAYFCASSPQGWGSPLHFGNGTRLTVT.

This clone was seen only once. This chain uses TRBV7-8 with TRBJ1-3, with a tentative D call TRBD1 (5 bases). The CDR3 is 14 amino acids. V was clipped by 5 bases and J by 2 bases, with 10 bases between them. In germline, CDR1 is SGHVS, CDR2 FQNEAQ. In nucleotides, the CDR3 is TGTGCCAGCAGCCCGACAGTGCCTGGAAACACCATATATTTT. Residues: CASSPTVPGNTIYF.

A few counts support this clone. Other DNA sequences in the sample encode the same CDR3. CDR3 protein: CASSDTNTGELFF. The DNA for the CDR3 is TGTGCCAGCAGTGACACTAACACCGGGGAGCTGTTTTTT. The chain joins TRBV6-4 to TRBJ2-2; no reliable D call. The germline CDR1 and CDR2 sequences are MRHNA and SNTAGT. Deletions cut 2 bases from V and 2 bases from J, with 3 bases between. CDR3 length: 13 residues.

The CDR3 DNA sequence: TGTGCCAGCAGTTCCGTTACAGCAACTAATGAAAAACTGTTTTTT. It codes for CASSSVTATNEKLFF. The genes are TRBV28 and TRBJ1-4; D gene ambiguous. V was cut by 4 bases and J by 0 bases, with 9 bases left in between. CDR3 size: 15 residues. Looked up from germline, CDR1 is MDHEN and CDR2 is SYDVKM. The full variable domain, rest sourced from reference TRBV28 and TRBJ1-4, is DVKVTQSSRYLVKRTGEKVFLECVQDMDHENMFWYRQDPGLGLRLIYFSYDVKMKEKGDIPEGYSVSREKKERFSLILESASTNQTSMYLCASSSVTATNEKLFFGSGTQLSVL.

This CDR3 reads CASSQDRRTLGTEAFF. In nucleotides, the CDR3 is TGTGCCAGCAGCCAAGATAGGAGGACCTTGGGCACTGAAGCTTTCTTT. The chain links TRBV3-1 (or the pseudogene TRBV3-2) to TRBJ1-1; the D is unclear. The CDR3 contains 16 residues. Germline loops: CDR1 LGHDT, CDR2 YNNKEL (reference sequence). The V and J ends lost 0 bases and 4 bases respectively, with 15 bases between them.

The chain is built from TRBV12-3 or TRBV12-4 and TRBJ1-2; D is unresolved. This CDR3 spans 13 amino acids. The V and J ends lost 5 bases and 3 bases respectively, with 10 bases between them. The CDR3 loop is CASSPLGDYGYTF. CDR3 sequence (DNA): TGTGCCAGCAGTCCGCTCGGGGACTATGGCTACACCTTC.

The chain joins TRBV5-1 to TRBJ2-1; 8 bases agree with TRBD2. Trimming at V came to 5 bases and at J to 2 bases, leaving 12 bases not matched to a gene. The CDR3 has 17 amino acids. Germline CDR1 reads SGHRS; CDR2 reads YFSETQ. The CDR3 sequence is CASSSVPTGGPYNEQFF. The CDR3 bases are TGCGCCAGCAGTTCCGTCCCCACGGGGGGGCCCTACAATGAGCAGTTCTTC.

J is TRBJ2-3 and V is TRBV18, with D perhaps TRBD2 (5 bases). Germline assignment: CDR1 KGHSH and CDR2 LQKENI. The CDR3 contains 15 residues. Trimming removed 1 base from V and 0 bases from J, with 8 bases in between. CDR3 region: CASSPRRTSTDTQYF. The CDR3 coding sequence is TGTGCCAGCTCACCACGACGGACTAGCACAGATACGCAGTATTTT.

This chain connects TRBV5-1 to TRBJ2-7; a possible D gene is TRBD1 (7 bases). The CDR3 runs to 15 residues. From germline, CDR1 is SGHRS and CDR2 YFSETQ. The germline V and J ends were trimmed by 4 bases and 0 bases, with 14 bases remaining between them. In nucleotides, the CDR3 is TGCGCCAGCAGCGCGGGACAGCCTGGCTCCTACGAGCAGTACTTC. It codes for CASSAGQPGSYEQYF. The variable domain in full, completed from reference TRBV5-1 and TRBJ2-7, reads KAGVTQTPRYLIKTRGQQVTLSCSPISGHRSVSWYQQTPGQGLQFLFEYFSETQRNKGNFPGRFSGRQFSNSRSEMNVSTLELGDSALYLCASSAGQPGSYEQYFGPGTRLTVT.

As to this clone: A much bigger clone sits one base away, suggesting this may be a read error. The chain employs TRBV12-3 or TRBV12-4 and TRBJ2-7; D gene ambiguous. The CDR3 is made up of 11 amino acids. V gave up 6 bases and J gave up 3 bases, with 6 bases separating them. CDR3 coding DNA: TGTGCCAGCAGGGGCGGCTACGAGCAGTACTTC. Translation gives CASRGGYEQYF.

The V gene is TRBV24-1, the J gene TRBJ1-2; D possibly corresponds to TRBD1 (6 bases). Trimming removed 5 bases at V and 8 bases at J, with 11 bases between. The CDR3 runs to 12 residues. Germline CDR1 KGHDR, CDR2 SFDVKD. In DNA, the CDR3 is TGTGCCACCAGTGCAGGGGTAGACGGCTACACCTTC. It encodes CATSAGVDGYTF.

This chain connects TRBV3-1 (or the pseudogene TRBV3-2) to TRBJ1-5, with unresolved D. Germline loops: CDR1 LGHDT, CDR2 YNNKEL (reference sequence). Trimming took off 4 bases at V and 4 bases at J, with 5 bases between the two ends. This CDR3 has 12 amino acids. The CDR3 here is CASSLMNQPQHF. CDR3 nucleotide sequence: TGTGCCAGCAGCCTGATGAATCAGCCCCAGCATTTT.

V gene TRBV23-1 combines with J gene TRBJ2-7; 7 bases map to TRBD1. TRBV23-1 is sorted into the ORF group, with uncertain function. Trimming cost V 7 bases and J 0 bases; bases outside gene matches: 6. CDR3 length equals 14 residues. CDR3 DNA: TGCGCCAGCACAATGGACAGGAGCTCCTACGAGCAGTACTTC. Translated, it gives CASTMDRSSYEQYF.